This T cell receptor beta chain was obtained from a study of blood T cell repertoires in COVID-19. In the original workflow: Counts of nucleated cells, estimated from reference gene primer amplification, were obtained. Clones were read by immunoSEQ multiplex PCR, and TCRdb kept only the in-frame ones, dropping some. That table furnishes V, J and clone size, whereas the DNA furnished D and trimming. The data hold 350,000 to 500,000 clones, with more than 70% observed a single time. Germline values: CDR1 MDHEN, CDR2 SYDVKM. V was pared by 4 bases and J by 0 bases, with 10 bases between. CDR3 length: 15 amino acids.

The material sequenced was PBMCs or T cells enriched from blood (not recorded which). The rearrangement joins TRBV28 to TRBJ1-3; a weak D match, TRBD1 (5 bases). The receptor was derived from a woman aged 18-29 years who had been exposed to COVID-19. The DNA for the CDR3 is TGTGCCAGCAGTTCCGCGGGGGACTCTGGAAACACCATATATTTT. It encodes CASSSAGDSGNTIYF.